A selection of T cell receptor beta chains follows, all from one sample in a study of cytomegalovirus exposure and HLA in healthy donors. Measured with immunoSEQ multiplex PCR; TCRdb has only the in-frame clones, and not every one. Of some 150,000 clones in the sample, over 70% were seen once. Sequenced input: PBMCs. The receptors originated from a man younger than 35 in good health and CMV-seropositive. The CDR3 runs from the conserved cysteine through the conserved F or W. Each record gives: clone size, V gene, D gene, J gene, CDR3 protein, CDR3 DNA. A D gene is named only where the DNA matches it firmly. Only some rows state a clone size, as once, few, many or a class for expanded clones.

-	TRBV15	-	TRBJ1-2	CATSLGTGNYGYTF	TGTGCCACCAGCTTGGGAACAGGGAACTATGGCTACACCTTC
-	TRBV5-4	-	TRBJ2-4	CASGRVSENIQYF	TGTGCCAGCGGCAGGGTGTCCGAAAACATTCAGTACTTC
-	TRBV5-5	-	TRBJ1-4	CASSLKYTGNGEKLFF	TGTGCCAGCAGCCTAAAATACACAGGGAACGGTGAAAAACTGTTTTTT
-	TRBV5-4	-	TRBJ2-1	CASSSTIGAWVGGDEQFF	TGTGCCAGCAGCTCAACAATTGGGGCCTGGGTTGGTGGGGATGAGCAGTTCTTC
-	TRBV4-3	TRBD2	TRBJ2-5	CASSQAGGAQETQYF	TGCGCCAGCAGCCAAGCGGGGGGGGCCCAAGAGACCCAGTACTTC
-	TRBV7-2	-	TRBJ2-7	CASRLTRGHYEQYF	TGTGCCAGCAGGCTGACTCGGGGACACTACGAGCAGTACTTC
-	TRBV6-5	-	TRBJ2-7	CASSYSNPRVGSEQYF	TGTGCCAGCAGTTACTCGAATCCCAGGGTAGGGTCCGAGCAGTACTTC
few	TRBV4-3	-	TRBJ2-2	CASSQDDSTNTGELFF	TGCGCCAGCAGCCAAGACGATAGTACGAACACCGGGGAGCTGTTTTTT
-	TRBV5-8	-	TRBJ1-5	CASSLAMSGQPQHF	TGTGCCAGCAGCTTGGCCATGAGTGGTCAGCCCCAGCATTTT
few	TRBV5-5	-	TRBJ2-7	CASSYDRWISYEQYF	TGTGCCAGCAGCTACGACAGGTGGATCTCCTACGAGCAGTACTTC
-	TRBV9	-	TRBJ1-1	CASSAVGQNTEAFF	TGTGCCAGCAGCGCAGTCGGACAGAACACTGAAGCTTTCTTT
few	TRBV25-1	TRBD2	TRBJ2-5	CASRSGGETQYF	TGTGCCAGCCGTAGCGGGGGAGAGACCCAGTACTTC
-	TRBV21-1	-	TRBJ2-2	CASSSQGAPELFF	TGTGCCAGCAGCTCTCAGGGGGCGCCGGAGCTGTTTTTT
-	TRBV25-1	-	TRBJ2-1	CASRDSSSYNEQFF	TGTGCCAGCAGGGACTCTAGCTCCTACAATGAGCAGTTCTTC
-	TRBV18	TRBD1	TRBJ2-4	CASSPQDRGLAKNIQYF	TGTGCCAGCTCACCTCAGGACAGGGGCCTAGCCAAAAACATTCAGTACTTC
once	TRBV5-1	-	TRBJ1-2	CASSLDRTGNYYGYTF	TGCGCCAGCAGCTTGGACAGGACCGGTAACTACTATGGCTACACCTTC
-	TRBV9	-	TRBJ1-1	CASSVEGGTEAFF	TGTGCCAGCAGCGTAGAAGGGGGCACTGAAGCTTTCTTT
-	TRBV9	TRBD2	TRBJ2-1	CASSVATGVAGTEQFF	TGTGCCAGCAGCGTAGCTACGGGGGTAGCGGGGACGGAGCAGTTCTTC
-	TRBV19	-	TRBJ1-5	CASSIPDQPQHF	TGTGCCAGTAGTATACCAGATCAGCCCCAGCATTTT
-	TRBV6-5	-	TRBJ2-7	CASSFDTFYEQYF	TGTGCCAGCAGTTTCGACACCTTCTACGAGCAGTACTTC
-	TRBV11-2	-	TRBJ1-2	CASSSGGEGGYTF	TGTGCCAGCAGCTCGGGGGGGGAGGGTGGCTACACCTTC
-	TRBV6-1	-	TRBJ2-5	CAISDGGPRNQETQYF	TGTGCCATCAGTGACGGGGGTCCCAGAAACCAAGAGACCCAGTACTTC
-	TRBV4-3	-	TRBJ2-1	CASRWSRGSYNEQFF	TGCGCCAGCCGGTGGAGCAGGGGCTCCTACAATGAGCAGTTCTTC
-	TRBV7-9	TRBD2	TRBJ2-5	CASSLFGWREKETQYF	TGTGCCAGCAGCTTATTTGGGTGGCGGGAGAAGGAGACCCAGTACTTC
-	TRBV5-1	TRBD1	TRBJ2-2	CASSLGDRGANTGELFF	TGCGCCAGCAGCTTGGGGGACAGGGGGGCGAACACCGGGGAGCTGTTTTTT
-	TRBV30	TRBD1	TRBJ1-2	CAWSVQKQGAGGYTF	TGTGCCTGGAGTGTGCAAAAGCAGGGGGCGGGAGGCTACACCTTC
once	TRBV7-9	-	TRBJ1-2	CASSLARISYGYTF	TGTGCCAGCAGCTTGGCCAGGATCTCATATGGCTACACCTTC
once	TRBV11-3	-	TRBJ2-7	CASSLGMGPGLQSSYEQYF	TGTGCCAGCAGCTTAGGAATGGGGCCGGGACTCCAGAGCTCCTACGAGCAGTACTTC
-	TRBV6-5	-	TRBJ1-3	CASSYLGTSNTIYF	TGTGCCAGCAGTTATCTTGGGACATCCAACACCATATATTTT
-	TRBV28	-	TRBJ1-4	CASRDYSGPATNEKLFF	TGTGCCAGCAGAGACTACTCCGGGCCTGCAACTAATGAAAAACTGTTTTTT
-	TRBV6-1	TRBD2	TRBJ2-7	CASSETSGTSLGEQYF	TGTGCCAGCAGCGAAACTAGCGGGACTTCTTTGGGGGAGCAGTACTTC
-	TRBV30	-	TRBJ2-1	CAWSWGGAEQFF	TGTGCCTGGAGTTGGGGGGGGGCTGAGCAGTTCTTC
-	TRBV7-9	TRBD2	TRBJ2-2	CSSSPSGTRNTGELFF	TGTTCCAGCAGCCCTTCCGGGACTAGAAACACCGGGGAGCTGTTTTTT
-	TRBV6-5	TRBD2	TRBJ2-3	CASSSLGGDTDTQYF	TGTGCCAGCAGTTCCCTGGGGGGGGACACAGATACGCAGTATTTT
few	TRBV7-2	-	TRBJ1-6	CASLRTNNSPLHF	TGTGCCTCCCTGAGGACAAATAATTCACCCCTCCACTTT
-	TRBV13	TRBD2	TRBJ2-7	CASSLGRLAGPPYEQYF	TGTGCCAGCAGCTTAGGCCGGCTAGCGGGGCCCCCCTACGAGCAGTACTTC
-	TRBV10-3	TRBD1	TRBJ2-2	CAIRLSTGGNTGELFF	TGTGCCATCAGGCTCTCTACAGGGGGGAACACCGGGGAGCTGTTTTTT
once	TRBV29-1	TRBD1	TRBJ1-2	CSVEAGGIYGYTF	TGCAGCGTTGAAGCAGGGGGCATCTATGGCTACACCTTC
-	TRBV5-1	-	TRBJ1-1	CASSLSWQGTEAFF	TGCGCCAGCAGCTTGTCCTGGCAGGGCACTGAAGCTTTCTTT
-	TRBV28	-	TRBJ2-7	CASSFGGKRNEQYF	TGTGCCAGCAGTTTCGGGGGAAAGAGGAACGAGCAGTACTTC
-	TRBV15	TRBD1	TRBJ2-4	CATAGETGENIQYF	TGTGCCACAGCAGGAGAGACAGGGGAAAACATTCAGTACTTC
-	TRBV6-6	-	TRBJ1-4	CASSWERAPVDEKLFF	TGTGCCAGCAGTTGGGAGCGTGCGCCCGTGGATGAAAAACTGTTTTTT
-	TRBV9	TRBD1	TRBJ1-2	CASSVTTGGHYGYTF	TGTGCCAGCAGCGTAACGACAGGGGGCCACTATGGCTACACCTTC
few	TRBV15	-	TRBJ1-2	CATSTRVGDYGYTF	TGTGCCACCAGCACCAGGGTAGGGGACTATGGCTACACCTTC
few	TRBV5-4	-	TRBJ2-6	CASSLQGSGANVLTF	TGTGCCAGCAGCTTGCAGGGATCTGGGGCCAACGTCCTGACTTTC
once	TRBV7-9	-	TRBJ1-4	CASSKAGSMGEKLFF	TGTGCCAGCAGTAAAGCAGGATCGATGGGTGAAAAACTGTTTTTT
-	TRBV29-1	TRBD2	TRBJ2-2	CSVEHPPLAGAQNTGELFF	TGCAGCGTTGAACACCCTCCGTTGGCGGGAGCCCAAAACACCGGGGAGCTGTTTTTT
-	TRBV7-2	-	TRBJ1-4	CASNPGRGASEKLFF	TGTGCCAGCAACCCAGGTCGGGGGGCGAGTGAAAAACTGTTTTTT
-	TRBV6-1	-	TRBJ1-5	CASSEWREINQPQHF	TGTGCCAGCAGTGAATGGAGGGAGATCAATCAGCCCCAGCATTTT
few	TRBV7-3	TRBD1	TRBJ1-2	CASSLDRAYGYTF	TGTGCCAGCAGCTTGGACAGGGCGTATGGCTACACCTTC
-	TRBV10-3	-	TRBJ1-2	CAISHSNYGYTF	TGTGCCATCAGTCACAGCAACTATGGCTACACCTTC
-	TRBV5-1	TRBD1	TRBJ1-1	CASSDDRGRTRLNTEAFF	TGCGCCAGCAGCGACGACAGGGGGCGAACTCGATTGAACACTGAAGCTTTCTTT
-	TRBV18	TRBD2	TRBJ2-1	CASSPRPMGVGRAFNEQFF	TGTGCCAGCTCACCCCGCCCCATGGGTGTTGGGAGGGCCTTTAATGAGCAGTTCTTC
-	TRBV5-1	TRBD1	TRBJ1-6	CASSWTGGGQYNNSPLHF	TGCGCCAGCAGCTGGACAGGGGGCGGACAGTATAATAATTCACCCCTCCACTTT
-	TRBV7-9	TRBD1	TRBJ2-7	CASSFARGYEQYF	TGTGCCAGCAGCTTTGCCAGGGGGTACGAGCAGTACTTC
-	TRBV15	-	TRBJ1-1	CATSSSRVSEAFF	TGTGCCACCAGCAGCAGCAGGGTAAGTGAAGCTTTCTTT
-	TRBV9	-	TRBJ2-3	CASSVATLAGQDTQYF	TGTGCCAGCAGCGTAGCTACATTGGCGGGGCAGGATACGCAGTATTTT
-	TRBV5-1	TRBD1	TRBJ2-7	CASSLAGTGAPYEQYF	TGCGCCAGCAGCTTGGCGGGGACAGGGGCCCCCTACGAGCAGTACTTC